The source of this TCR beta chain is a study of shared clonotypes between healthy human individuals. There are 14 residues in the CDR3. V dropped 6 bases and J dropped 8; count of bases not matched to a gene: 10. Germline V gene lookup returns CDR1 SEHNR and CDR2 FQNEAQ (reference sequence). Each sorted subset replicate got 200 ng genomic DNA, 25,000 to 35,000 genomes. The method was immunoSEQ multiplex PCR; TCRdb's version includes in-frame clones alone and lacks a portion of them. Counted here are 2 million to 2.5 million clones, approximately 96% occurring once; the ten biggest clones make up about 0.13%.

The receptor was derived from a man between 18 and 35 years old in good health. V usage is TRBV7-9 and J usage is TRBJ1-2; 9 bases are a match to TRBD1. The specimen sequenced was naive CD4+ T cells sorted from blood. Indicated subset: CD45RA+ positively selected. The CDR3 nucleotides are TGTGCCAGCAGTTCTGGGACAGGGATTGAGGGCTACACCTTC. Protein: CASSSGTGIEGYTF.